A selection of T cell receptor beta chains follows, all from one sample in a study of T cells in narcolepsy. Profiling relied on immunoSEQ multiplex PCR, and the TCRdb table lists in-frame clones only, not all of them. The repertoire consists of about 34,000 clones, with over 75% occurring once and the leading ten covering 1.2%. Sequencing used CD45RA- memory CD4+ T cells from PBMCs. These receptors all stem from a human donor with narcolepsy. CDR3s include the opening cysteine and the closing phenylalanine or tryptophan. Each record gives: CDR3 DNA, CDR3 protein, J gene, V gene, clone size, D gene. D genes are given only for firm matches. Some rows have no size entry. The others give once, few or many, or a class for an expanded clone.

CDR3nt: TGTGCCAGCAGTTACTCTTGGCCTGGAAACACCATATATTTT
CDR3aa: CASSYSWPGNTIYF
j_gene: TRBJ1-3
v_gene: TRBV6-5
abundance: -
d_gene: -

CDR3nt: TGTGCCAGCAGTGTAACCCCGACAGCTAACTATGGCTACACCTTC
CDR3aa: CASSVTPTANYGYTF
j_gene: TRBJ1-2
v_gene: TRBV6-1
abundance: -
d_gene: -

CDR3nt: TGCGCCAGCAGCCCCGGCGGCTCCTCTGGAAACACCATATATTTT
CDR3aa: CASSPGGSSGNTIYF
j_gene: TRBJ1-3
v_gene: TRBV5-1
abundance: -
d_gene: -

CDR3nt: TGTGCCAGCAGCTTACAGGGGGCATGGACTGAAGCTTTCTTT
CDR3aa: CASSLQGAWTEAFF
j_gene: TRBJ1-1
v_gene: TRBV7-8
abundance: -
d_gene: TRBD1

CDR3nt: TGTGCCTGGATACGTACTAGGTTGCAGACTTCTGGAAACACCATATATTTT
CDR3aa: CAWIRTRLQTSGNTIYF
j_gene: TRBJ1-3
v_gene: TRBV30
abundance: -
d_gene: -

CDR3nt: TGTGCCATCCCAGGAGAGACCCAGTACTTC
CDR3aa: CAIPGETQYF
j_gene: TRBJ2-5
v_gene: TRBV7-9
abundance: -
d_gene: -

CDR3nt: TGTGCCAGCAGCGTGGCGGGACAGGGAAGCCCCAACTATGGCTACACCTTC
CDR3aa: CASSVAGQGSPNYGYTF
j_gene: TRBJ1-2
v_gene: TRBV9
abundance: -
d_gene: TRBD1

CDR3nt: TGCAGCGTTGAAAGCGGGGGCCGTGGGTATGGCTACACCTTC
CDR3aa: CSVESGGRGYGYTF
j_gene: TRBJ1-2
v_gene: TRBV29-1
abundance: -
d_gene: -

CDR3nt: TGTGCCACCAGCAGTGGGCCCAACTATGGCTACACCTTC
CDR3aa: CATSSGPNYGYTF
j_gene: TRBJ1-2
v_gene: TRBV15
abundance: few
d_gene: -

CDR3nt: TGTGCCAGCAGCCCTAATCTGGGGATTGGTAACAATGAGCAGTTCTTC
CDR3aa: CASSPNLGIGNNEQFF
j_gene: TRBJ2-1
v_gene: TRBV7-2
abundance: -
d_gene: -

CDR3nt: TGTGCCAGCAGTCGCGGGACTAGCGAGGCCGGGGAGCTGTTTTTT
CDR3aa: CASSRGTSEAGELFF
j_gene: TRBJ2-2
v_gene: TRBV6-5
abundance: -
d_gene: TRBD2

CDR3nt: TGCAGTGCTAGAGGACAAGTTGAAGCTTTCTTT
CDR3aa: CSARGQVEAFF
j_gene: TRBJ1-1
v_gene: TRBV20-1
abundance: -
d_gene: -

CDR3nt: TGTGCCAGCAGGGCCAGGGGGGACACCGGGGAGCTGTTTTTT
CDR3aa: CASRARGDTGELFF
j_gene: TRBJ2-2
v_gene: TRBV6-5
abundance: -
d_gene: -

CDR3nt: TGTGCTAGCAGCTCGTCCGCGTCTTGGGGCAATGAGCAGTTCTTC
CDR3aa: CASSSSASWGNEQFF
j_gene: TRBJ2-1
v_gene: TRBV7-7
abundance: -
d_gene: -

CDR3nt: TGTGCCAGCAGCGCACTCTCTATATTCGCTGAAGCTTTCTTT
CDR3aa: CASSALSIFAEAFF
j_gene: TRBJ1-1
v_gene: TRBV7-9
abundance: -
d_gene: -

CDR3nt: TGTGCCAGCAGCAAAGGAACTCCAGGGACCCACGAGCAGTACTTC
CDR3aa: CASSKGTPGTHEQYF
j_gene: TRBJ2-7
v_gene: TRBV21-1
abundance: few
d_gene: -

CDR3nt: TGCAGCGTTGAAGCAGCCGGGCGTAGTATGGGCTACACCTTC
CDR3aa: CSVEAAGRSMGYTF
j_gene: TRBJ1-2
v_gene: TRBV29-1
abundance: medium-sized
d_gene: -

CDR3nt: TGCGCCAGCAGTGACCGGGGCACCCGACGGAACGAGCAGTACTTC
CDR3aa: CASSDRGTRRNEQYF
j_gene: TRBJ2-7
v_gene: TRBV10-2
abundance: -
d_gene: -

CDR3nt: TGTGCCAGCTCCGTACGGCCGCAAAGTACTAGCGGGAGCTCCTACGAGCAGTACTTC
CDR3aa: CASSVRPQSTSGSSYEQYF
j_gene: TRBJ2-7
v_gene: TRBV11-2
abundance: once
d_gene: TRBD2

CDR3nt: TGTGCCAGCATCGGGACAGGGGCAACTGAAGCTTTCTTT
CDR3aa: CASIGTGATEAFF
j_gene: TRBJ1-1
v_gene: TRBV14
abundance: -
d_gene: TRBD1

CDR3nt: TGTGCAAGTCGCTTAGACGGACAGGGTGCTAACTATGGCTACACCTTC
CDR3aa: CASRLDGQGANYGYTF
j_gene: TRBJ1-2
v_gene: TRBV12-2
abundance: -
d_gene: -

CDR3nt: TGTGCCAGCAGCTTCCGTCCCAACGGGATTCAGCCCCAGCATTTT
CDR3aa: CASSFRPNGIQPQHF
j_gene: TRBJ1-5
v_gene: TRBV5-8
abundance: -
d_gene: -

CDR3nt: TGTGCCATCACCACCGGGACTAGCGGGACGAACGAGCAGTACTTC
CDR3aa: CAITTGTSGTNEQYF
j_gene: TRBJ2-7
v_gene: TRBV10-3
abundance: -
d_gene: TRBD2

CDR3nt: TGTGCCAGCAGTGAAATCCTCGCCCAGAAGACCCAGTACTTC
CDR3aa: CASSEILAQKTQYF
j_gene: TRBJ2-5
v_gene: TRBV6-1
abundance: few
d_gene: -

CDR3nt: TGTGCCAGCAGCTACACAGGGCTAAAGTTGAGTGGCTACACCTTC
CDR3aa: CASSYTGLKLSGYTF
j_gene: TRBJ1-2
v_gene: TRBV27
abundance: -
d_gene: -

CDR3nt: TGTGCCAGCAGCTTGGATGGGACCAGAGGCAATTCACCCCTCCACTTT
CDR3aa: CASSLDGTRGNSPLHF
j_gene: TRBJ1-6
v_gene: TRBV5-5
abundance: -
d_gene: -

CDR3nt: TGTGCCACCCTTTCTCGGGGCTTGCCCTACGAGCAGTACTTC
CDR3aa: CATLSRGLPYEQYF
j_gene: TRBJ2-7
v_gene: TRBV6-5
abundance: once
d_gene: -

CDR3nt: TGTGCCAGCAGCTCCCCAGGACAGGGGAGGTCGCCCTACGAGCAGTACTTC
CDR3aa: CASSSPGQGRSPYEQYF
j_gene: TRBJ2-7
v_gene: TRBV7-9
abundance: -
d_gene: TRBD1

CDR3nt: TGTGCCAGCAGCTTAGGGTTGTCGGCAGTTAATGAAAAACTGTTTTTT
CDR3aa: CASSLGLSAVNEKLFF
j_gene: TRBJ1-4
v_gene: TRBV7-9
abundance: -
d_gene: -

CDR3nt: TGCGCCAGCAGCTTGGCCCGGGGAGCTAGCGGCACAGATACGCAGTATTTT
CDR3aa: CASSLARGASGTDTQYF
j_gene: TRBJ2-3
v_gene: TRBV5-1
abundance: -
d_gene: -

CDR3nt: TGCGCCAGCAGCTTGGGACAGGGCCGCAGTTGGGGCTACACCTTC
CDR3aa: CASSLGQGRSWGYTF
j_gene: TRBJ1-2
v_gene: TRBV5-1
abundance: -
d_gene: TRBD1

CDR3nt: TGTGCCAGCAGCCCCCAACGAGGTCGGACGCAGTATTTT
CDR3aa: CASSPQRGRTQYF
j_gene: TRBJ2-3
v_gene: TRBV11-2
abundance: -
d_gene: -

CDR3nt: TGTGCCAGCAGCTTGGACGGAAACTATGGCTACACCTTC
CDR3aa: CASSLDGNYGYTF
j_gene: TRBJ1-2
v_gene: TRBV7-2
abundance: -
d_gene: -

CDR3nt: TGTGCCAGCAGCCCTTCCCCTCTCTATGGCTACACCTTC
CDR3aa: CASSPSPLYGYTF
j_gene: TRBJ1-2
v_gene: TRBV14
abundance: -
d_gene: -

CDR3nt: TGCAGCGTTACGGACGGGAGGCCCGAGCAGTTCTTC
CDR3aa: CSVTDGRPEQFF
j_gene: TRBJ2-1
v_gene: TRBV29-1
abundance: -
d_gene: TRBD2

CDR3nt: TGTGCCAGCAGCTTAAGGGACAGGGGAGGATCTGAAGCTTTCTTT
CDR3aa: CASSLRDRGGSEAFF
j_gene: TRBJ1-1
v_gene: TRBV7-6
abundance: -
d_gene: TRBD1

CDR3nt: TGCGCCAGCAGCTTGCGCGGGACGGCGGTAGATACGCAGTATTTT
CDR3aa: CASSLRGTAVDTQYF
j_gene: TRBJ2-3
v_gene: TRBV5-1
abundance: -
d_gene: -

CDR3nt: TGCGCCAGCAGCTTGTCTGGGGGACAGACTAATGAAAAACTGTTTTTT
CDR3aa: CASSLSGGQTNEKLFF
j_gene: TRBJ1-4
v_gene: TRBV5-1
abundance: -
d_gene: TRBD1

CDR3nt: TGTGCCAGCAGCTTGGAAGTTATAGGGCGGGTCGATACGCAGTATTTT
CDR3aa: CASSLEVIGRVDTQYF
j_gene: TRBJ2-3
v_gene: TRBV5-6
abundance: -
d_gene: -

CDR3nt: TGTGCCAGCAGCCAAAGCATCAGGGGCCTAAACAATGAGCAGTTCTTC
CDR3aa: CASSQSIRGLNNEQFF
j_gene: TRBJ2-1
v_gene: TRBV14
abundance: few
d_gene: -

CDR3nt: TGTGCCAGGGGGCCGGGACACCAGCAGTACTTC
CDR3aa: CARGPGHQQYF
j_gene: TRBJ2-7
v_gene: TRBV2
abundance: -
d_gene: -

CDR3nt: TGTGCCAGCAGTGTCGGACTAGCGGGAGCAATGTACGAGCAGTACTTC
CDR3aa: CASSVGLAGAMYEQYF
j_gene: TRBJ2-7
v_gene: TRBV6-1
abundance: -
d_gene: TRBD2

CDR3nt: TGTGCCAGTAACAAGGGACAGGGGGGGTACACTGAAGCTTTCTTT
CDR3aa: CASNKGQGGYTEAFF
j_gene: TRBJ1-1
v_gene: TRBV2
abundance: -
d_gene: TRBD1

CDR3nt: TGCGCCAGCAGCCTGGACAATGAGCAGTTCTTC
CDR3aa: CASSLDNEQFF
j_gene: TRBJ2-1
v_gene: TRBV5-1
abundance: -
d_gene: -

CDR3nt: TGTGCCAGCAGTGGGGGGGGACAGGGTAACACTGAAGCTTTCTTT
CDR3aa: CASSGGGQGNTEAFF
j_gene: TRBJ1-1
v_gene: TRBV2
abundance: -
d_gene: TRBD1

CDR3nt: TGTGCCAGCAGACGATCAGGAACTGAAGCTTTCTTT
CDR3aa: CASRRSGTEAFF
j_gene: TRBJ1-1
v_gene: TRBV25-1
abundance: -
d_gene: -

CDR3nt: TGTGCCAGCAGGAATGACAGGGGCTCCTACAATGAGCAGTTCTTC
CDR3aa: CASRNDRGSYNEQFF
j_gene: TRBJ2-1
v_gene: TRBV2
abundance: -
d_gene: TRBD1

CDR3nt: TGCGCCAGCAGCTTGGAGTGGACAGGAGGTAGGGGCTACACCTTC
CDR3aa: CASSLEWTGGRGYTF
j_gene: TRBJ1-2
v_gene: TRBV5-1
abundance: -
d_gene: TRBD1

CDR3nt: TGTGCCAGCAGTCCACGCGGGACCGGGGAGCTGTTTTTT
CDR3aa: CASSPRGTGELFF
j_gene: TRBJ2-2
v_gene: TRBV6-5
abundance: once
d_gene: -

CDR3nt: TGTGCCAGCAGCTCAGCCGGGACAGGGTCTAATGAGCAGTTCTTC
CDR3aa: CASSSAGTGSNEQFF
j_gene: TRBJ2-1
v_gene: TRBV7-2
abundance: -
d_gene: TRBD1

CDR3nt: TGTGCCAGCAGGAGACAGATGGGGAACACTGAAGCTTTCTTT
CDR3aa: CASRRQMGNTEAFF
j_gene: TRBJ1-1
v_gene: TRBV6-5
abundance: -
d_gene: -

CDR3nt: TGTGCCAGCAGCACGGGACTAGCCGTTCAAGAGACCCAGTACTTC
CDR3aa: CASSTGLAVQETQYF
j_gene: TRBJ2-5
v_gene: TRBV13
abundance: -
d_gene: TRBD2

CDR3nt: TGTGCCAGCAGTGAGCAGTCGAGCTCCTACAATGAGCAGTTCTTC
CDR3aa: CASSEQSSSYNEQFF
j_gene: TRBJ2-1
v_gene: TRBV2
abundance: once
d_gene: -